Listed below are T cell receptor beta chains from one sample, sequenced in a study of response to subunit inactivated influenza vaccine. Using its own MiXCR run on the RT-PCR reads, TCRdb lists one record per CDR3 protein. The data show a few hundred thousand distinct CDR3 sequences, about 10% seen once. The same sample was also used in a study of T cells expressing NK-cell markers.

The sample was PBMCs from blood, taken on the day of vaccination. The receptors were sampled from a man in his fifties who received an inactivated influenza vaccine. Both conserved end residues are part of each CDR3. Each record gives: J gene, V gene, CDR3 protein.

TRBJ2-7 TRBV4-1 CASSHPGLQDYEQYF
TRBJ1-2 TRBV3-1 CASFTGQRNYGYTF
TRBJ1-2 TRBV7-2 CASSLFFRRSVSYGYTF
TRBJ2-7 TRBV5-6 CASSLGYRAYEQYF
TRBJ2-5 TRBV7-6 CASSLNSGSVQETQYF
TRBJ2-3 TRBV6-5 CASSYPRLEVGADTQYF
TRBJ2-7 TRBV6-5 CASSYSRGQGSYEQYF
TRBJ2-7 TRBV5-1 CASSLWGLVKDEQYF
TRBJ2-7 TRBV7-2 CASSFGLAGQSYEQYF
TRBJ1-3 TRBV4-1 CASSQSYPGDAGNTIYF
TRBJ1-4 TRBV20-1 CSARGASGTGYEKLFF
TRBJ2-7 TRBV10-2 CASSEPGLIYEQYF
TRBJ2-2 TRBV6-1 CASSPPSGRPGELFF
TRBJ1-5 TRBV6-1 CASSRGWGSNQPQHF
TRBJ2-1 TRBV30 CAWRKLGLEQFF
TRBJ2-3 TRBV10-3 CAISGGSGRALDTQYF
TRBJ2-2 TRBV10-3 CAISVTGELFF
TRBJ1-6 TRBV10-3 CAISRPDTNNSPLHF
TRBJ2-3 TRBV5-1 CASNPDGDSTDTQYF
TRBJ1-1 TRBV12-3/TRBV12-4 CASSRRDRGVVEAFF
TRBJ1-5 TRBV15 CATSRVLEQGNQPQHF
TRBJ2-1 TRBV7-2 CASSLFVGNNEQFF
TRBJ2-1 TRBV20-1 CSAIDRGDNEQFF
TRBJ1-2 TRBV9 CASSVGRGYYGYTF
TRBJ2-1 TRBV6-5 CASSYSLADRGKFF
TRBJ1-1 TRBV9 CASSPYHGEGAFF
TRBJ2-6 TRBV11-2 CASSQQGALSGANVLTF
TRBJ2-7 TRBV12-3/TRBV12-4 CASSSFPSGSYEQYF
TRBJ2-5 TRBV4-2 CASSHPGLAGGETQYF
TRBJ2-5 TRBV6-1 CASKGLAGTKETQYF
TRBJ2-4 TRBV7-9 CSFEGPKNIQYF
TRBJ2-2 TRBV30 CAWRKNTGELFF
TRBJ1-3 TRBV4-1 CASRTGQKVRNTIYF
TRBJ1-2 TRBV6-2/TRBV6-3 CASSYPPGQRYGYTF
TRBJ2-3 TRBV29-1 CSAQKAIPSTDTQYF
TRBJ2-5 TRBV12-3/TRBV12-4 CASNKRGGQETQYF
TRBJ2-7 TRBV11-1 CASSHNRVDSYEQYF
TRBJ2-7 TRBV7-2 CASSLVELGTYEQYF
TRBJ2-7 TRBV20-1 CSARVDQGFYEQYF
TRBJ1-1 TRBV6-5 CASSTRDRGRGEAFF
TRBJ2-7 TRBV12-3/TRBV12-4 CASSSRGGQGYEQYF
TRBJ2-3 TRBV5-6 CASSLWRADTQYF
TRBJ2-1 TRBV5-1 CASSWTGASYNEQFF
TRBJ1-5 TRBV12-3/TRBV12-4 CASSLGAGRGQPQHF
TRBJ2-2 TRBV28 CASSFSGRAKELFF